The rows below give T cell receptor beta chains drawn from one sample of a study of response to subunit inactivated influenza vaccine. TCRdb ran MiXCR on the RT-PCR reads and lists one entry per CDR3 protein. The table lists about 780,000 distinct CDR3 sequences, roughly 18% of them singletons. This specimen was PBMCs from blood, taken 4 to 6 days after vaccination. Receptors originate from a man between 50 and 59 years old who received an inactivated influenza vaccine. Both conserved end residues are part of each CDR3. The D gene is left open where the match is weak. Clone size, where shown, is once, few, many, or a class for clones that have expanded.

J gene: TRBJ2-7
V gene: TRBV28
D gene: -
clone size: -
CDR3 DNA: TGTGCCAGCGCCGGGCACCCGGAAGGGTCGAAACAGTACTTC
CDR3 protein: CASAGHPEGSKQYF

J gene: TRBJ2-4
V gene: TRBV20-1
D gene: TRBD1
clone size: -
CDR3 DNA: TGCAGTGCGCGGACAGGGAGCCTTGGGTACTTC
CDR3 protein: CSARTGSLGYF

J gene: TRBJ2-2
V gene: TRBV10-3
D gene: -
clone size: many
CDR3 DNA: TGTGCCATCAGTGGCGGGCTGACCGGGGAGCTGTTTTTT
CDR3 protein: CAISGGLTGELFF

J gene: TRBJ2-7
V gene: TRBV28
D gene: -
clone size: -
CDR3 DNA: TGTGCCAGCTACGGGTCCGGCGGGACCTCCTACGAGCAGTACTTC
CDR3 protein: CASYGSGGTSYEQYF

J gene: TRBJ2-5
V gene: TRBV12-3/TRBV12-4
D gene: -
clone size: -
CDR3 DNA: TGTGCCAGCAGTTTTCGGGGACAACGGCAAGAGACCCAGTACTTC
CDR3 protein: CASSFRGQRQETQYF

J gene: TRBJ2-2
V gene: TRBV7-2
D gene: -
clone size: -
CDR3 DNA: TGTGCCAGCAGCTTATTGGGGGCCGCGAACACCGGGGAGCTGTTTTTT
CDR3 protein: CASSLLGAANTGELFF

J gene: TRBJ1-1
V gene: TRBV12-3/TRBV12-4
D gene: -
clone size: few
CDR3 DNA: TGTGCCAGCAGTACGAAGTTGAACACTGAAGCTTTCTTT
CDR3 protein: CASSTKLNTEAFF

J gene: TRBJ2-3
V gene: TRBV7-2
D gene: -
clone size: few
CDR3 DNA: TGTGCCAGCAGCTTTATAGGGAGCACAGATACGCAGTATTTT
CDR3 protein: CASSFIGSTDTQYF

J gene: TRBJ2-1
V gene: TRBV20-1
D gene: -
clone size: -
CDR3 DNA: TGCAGTGCTTCCAGACTAGTGCCCAATGAGCAGTTCTTC
CDR3 protein: CSASRLVPNEQFF

J gene: TRBJ1-2
V gene: TRBV5-5
D gene: -
clone size: many
CDR3 DNA: TGTGCCAGCAGCTTGGAGGCGACGAGAGGCTACACCTTC
CDR3 protein: CASSLEATRGYTF

J gene: TRBJ2-2
V gene: TRBV11-3
D gene: TRBD2
clone size: few
CDR3 DNA: TGTGCCAGCAGCTCCGCCCCACTAGCGGGAGTCCCCACCGGGGAGCTGTTTTTT
CDR3 protein: CASSSAPLAGVPTGELFF

J gene: TRBJ2-5
V gene: TRBV20-1
D gene: -
clone size: -
CDR3 DNA: TGCAGTGCTAGTCAGAGAAGGGAGACCCAGTACTTC
CDR3 protein: CSASQRRETQYF

J gene: TRBJ2-7
V gene: TRBV4-1
D gene: TRBD2
clone size: few
CDR3 DNA: TGCGCCAGCAGCTGGAAGCGGGACTCCTACGAGCAGTACTTC
CDR3 protein: CASSWKRDSYEQYF

J gene: TRBJ2-5
V gene: TRBV5-5
D gene: TRBD1
clone size: -
CDR3 DNA: TGTGCCAGCAGCTTGACAGGACAGGGAGAGACCCAGTACTTC
CDR3 protein: CASSLTGQGETQYF

J gene: TRBJ1-5
V gene: TRBV20-1
D gene: -
clone size: few
CDR3 DNA: TGCAGTGCTAGTGCTGTCGGCCCCCAGCATTTT
CDR3 protein: CSASAVGPQHF

J gene: TRBJ2-1
V gene: TRBV7-2
D gene: TRBD1
clone size: few
CDR3 DNA: TGTGCCAGCAGCTCCCGGACAGGGAAGTCCTACAATGAGCAGTTCTTC
CDR3 protein: CASSSRTGKSYNEQFF

J gene: TRBJ1-1
V gene: TRBV7-9
D gene: -
clone size: -
CDR3 DNA: TGTGCCAGCAGCTTAGTTTTGTATGGTCGTACTGAAGCTTTCTTT
CDR3 protein: CASSLVLYGRTEAFF

J gene: TRBJ1-2
V gene: TRBV20-1
D gene: -
clone size: -
CDR3 DNA: TGCAGTGCTCTAGGCGGGGTCAGCGGTATTGGCTACACCTTC
CDR3 protein: CSALGGVSGIGYTF

J gene: TRBJ2-1
V gene: TRBV20-1
D gene: TRBD2
clone size: few
CDR3 DNA: TGCAGTGCCCCTCGGTCGGGGGGACGGGCCAATGAGCAGTTCTTC
CDR3 protein: CSAPRSGGRANEQFF

J gene: TRBJ2-1
V gene: TRBV28
D gene: TRBD2
clone size: -
CDR3 DNA: TGTGCCAGCAGTTTAGAGGCCGGGACTAGCGCGTACAATGAGCAGTTCTTC
CDR3 protein: CASSLEAGTSAYNEQFF

J gene: TRBJ2-7
V gene: TRBV18
D gene: -
clone size: many
CDR3 DNA: TGTGCCAGCTCAGCAGACAGAACCTACGAGCAGTACTTC
CDR3 protein: CASSADRTYEQYF

J gene: TRBJ2-3
V gene: TRBV12-3/TRBV12-4
D gene: -
clone size: -
CDR3 DNA: TGTGCCAGCATCCAAGATTACACCACAGATACGCAGTATTTT
CDR3 protein: CASIQDYTTDTQYF

J gene: TRBJ1-1
V gene: TRBV6-5
D gene: -
clone size: -
CDR3 DNA: TGTGCCAGCAGTTTCCATAACAGGTTCACTGAAGCTTTCTTT
CDR3 protein: CASSFHNRFTEAFF

J gene: TRBJ1-1
V gene: TRBV29-1
D gene: TRBD1
clone size: few
CDR3 DNA: TGCAGCGTTCGGCGACAGGGCCACAGGGGGCCTGAAGCTTTCTTT
CDR3 protein: CSVRRQGHRGPEAFF

J gene: TRBJ2-3
V gene: TRBV7-9
D gene: -
clone size: -
CDR3 DNA: TGTGCCAGACAAGGAACCCTATCGACAGATACGCAGTATTTT
CDR3 protein: CARQGTLSTDTQYF

J gene: TRBJ2-3
V gene: TRBV10-3
D gene: -
clone size: -
CDR3 DNA: TGTGCCATCACCAGAACACCCTTAGGGGGGACAGATACGCAGTATTTT
CDR3 protein: CAITRTPLGGTDTQYF

J gene: TRBJ2-7
V gene: TRBV7-2
D gene: -
clone size: few
CDR3 DNA: TGTGCCAGCAGTCATGACCGGGGCCAGAGCTCCTACGAGCAGTACTTC
CDR3 protein: CASSHDRGQSSYEQYF